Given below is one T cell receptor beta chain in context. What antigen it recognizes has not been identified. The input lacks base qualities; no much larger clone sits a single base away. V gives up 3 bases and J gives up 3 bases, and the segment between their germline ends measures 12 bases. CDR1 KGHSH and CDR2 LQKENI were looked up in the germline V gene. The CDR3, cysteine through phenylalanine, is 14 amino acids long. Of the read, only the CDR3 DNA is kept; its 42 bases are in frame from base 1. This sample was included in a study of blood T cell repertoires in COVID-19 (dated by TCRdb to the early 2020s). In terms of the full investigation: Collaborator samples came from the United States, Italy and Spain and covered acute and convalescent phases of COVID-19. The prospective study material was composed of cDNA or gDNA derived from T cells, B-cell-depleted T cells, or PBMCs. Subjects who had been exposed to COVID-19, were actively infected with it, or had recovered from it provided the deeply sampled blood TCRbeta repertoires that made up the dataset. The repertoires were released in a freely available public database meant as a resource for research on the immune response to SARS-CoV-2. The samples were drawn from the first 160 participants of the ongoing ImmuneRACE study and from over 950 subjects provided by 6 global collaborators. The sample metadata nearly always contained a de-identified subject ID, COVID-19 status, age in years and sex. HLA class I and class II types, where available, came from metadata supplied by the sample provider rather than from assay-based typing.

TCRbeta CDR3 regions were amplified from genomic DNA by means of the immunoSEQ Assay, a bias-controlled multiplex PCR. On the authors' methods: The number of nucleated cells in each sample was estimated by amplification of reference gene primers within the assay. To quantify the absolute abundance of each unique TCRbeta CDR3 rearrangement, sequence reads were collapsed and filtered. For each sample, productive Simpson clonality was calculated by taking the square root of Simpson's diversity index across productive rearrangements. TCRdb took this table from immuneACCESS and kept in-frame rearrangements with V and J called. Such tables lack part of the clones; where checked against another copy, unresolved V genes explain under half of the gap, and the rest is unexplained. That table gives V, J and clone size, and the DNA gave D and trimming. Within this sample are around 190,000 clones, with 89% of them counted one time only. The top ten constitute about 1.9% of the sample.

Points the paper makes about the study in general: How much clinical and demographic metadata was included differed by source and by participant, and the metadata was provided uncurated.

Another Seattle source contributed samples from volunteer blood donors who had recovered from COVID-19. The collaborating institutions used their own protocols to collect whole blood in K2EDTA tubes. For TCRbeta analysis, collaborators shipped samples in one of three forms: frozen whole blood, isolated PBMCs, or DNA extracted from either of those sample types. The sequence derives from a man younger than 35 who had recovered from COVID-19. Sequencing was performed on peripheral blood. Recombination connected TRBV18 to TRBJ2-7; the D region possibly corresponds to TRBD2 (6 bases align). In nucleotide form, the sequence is TGTGCCAGCTCACCGGTGGAGGGGTTCTACGAGCAGTACTTC. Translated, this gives CASSPVEGFYEQYF.